This passage covers 7 T cell receptor beta chains from one sample sequenced in a study of cytomegalovirus exposure and HLA in healthy donors. Researchers ran the PCR with 60 Vbeta and 13 Jbeta primers. Measured with immunoSEQ multiplex PCR; TCRdb has only the in-frame clones, and not every one. Counted here are around 150,000 clones, about 79% occurring once; the ten biggest clones make up roughly an eighth. The sequenced sample was PBMCs. The receptors originated from a man aged 50-60 years in good health and CMV-seropositive.

The V call is TRBV5-1, the J call TRBJ2-7, with TRBD1 matching 10 bases. Unmatched junction bases numbered 16, after V lost 0 bases and J lost 7 bases. The germline V gene has CDR1 SGHRS and CDR2 YFSETQ. There are 18 residues in the CDR3. The CDR3 DNA follows: TGCGCCAGCAGCTTGGCCCCGAGTGCCCGGGACAGGGGAGGGGAGCAGTACGTC. Translated, it gives CASSLAPSARDRGGEQYV.

The chain recombines TRBV19 with TRBJ2-2; TRBD2 aligns across 7 bases. V shed 3 bases, J shed 6 bases, and the junction held 1 base outside the gene matches. Germline CDR1 is LNHDA and CDR2 is SQIVND (reference sequence). This CDR3 is built from 13 residues. In DNA, the CDR3 is TGTGCCAGTAGTATGGGGAGGGCCGGGGAGCTGTTTTTT. It translates to CASSMGRAGELFF.

CDR3 in amino acids: CARPGGRGDPDEQYV. CDR3 coding DNA: TGTGCCCGTCCGGGAGGGAGGGGGGATCCCGACGAGCAGTACGTC. The chain recombines TRBV2 with TRBJ2-7; 8 bases are shared with TRBD2. Germline V gene sequence: CDR1 SNHLY, CDR2 FYNNEI. The ends lost 11 bases at V and 5 bases at J; junction bases unmatched: 17. The CDR3 has 15 residues.

This chain uses TRBV5-1 with TRBJ2-5, with D possibly TRBD1 on 5 matching bases. The V end lost 0 bases, the J end lost 1 base, and 7 bases lay between the germline ends. The CDR3 extends over 14 amino acids. In germline, CDR1 is SGHRS, CDR2 YFSETQ. This chain's CDR3 is CASSLGDSQETQYF. CDR3 in DNA: TGCGCCAGCAGCTTGGGAGACAGCCAAGAGACCCAGTACTTC.

The J gene is TRBJ2-5, the V gene TRBV9, with 11 bases lining up with TRBD2. The CDR3 length is 15 residues. V lost 1 base and J lost 4; bases outside the gene matches: 3. The germline V gene has CDR1 SGDLS and CDR2 YYNGEE. As DNA, the CDR3 is TGTGCCAGCAGCGTAAGCCTAGCGGGGGGAGAGACCCAGTACTTC. It specifies CASSVSLAGGETQYF.

The chain joins TRBV6-5 to TRBJ1-5; D might be TRBD1 (6 bases). The CDR3 totals 15 residues. Trimming shortened V by 8 bases and J by 7 bases, and 21 bases separated the two germline ends. The germline gives CDR1 MNHEY, CDR2 SVGAGI. This CDR3 reads CASQLLARGSQPQHF. Here the CDR3 DNA reads TGTGCCAGCCAGTTACTCGCCAGGGGTAGCCAGCCCCAGCATTTT.

The chain employs TRBV7-6 and TRBJ2-2; 10 bases map to TRBD1. CDR1 and CDR2 (germline): SGHVS, FNYEAQ. The CDR3 sequence is 16 residues long. V shed 6 bases and J 5 bases; nucleotides not matched to a gene: 9. CDR3 coding DNA: TGTGCCAGCAGTCGTCCGGGACAGGGGTTTACCGGGGAGCTGTTTTTT. Its translation is CASSRPGQGFTGELFF.